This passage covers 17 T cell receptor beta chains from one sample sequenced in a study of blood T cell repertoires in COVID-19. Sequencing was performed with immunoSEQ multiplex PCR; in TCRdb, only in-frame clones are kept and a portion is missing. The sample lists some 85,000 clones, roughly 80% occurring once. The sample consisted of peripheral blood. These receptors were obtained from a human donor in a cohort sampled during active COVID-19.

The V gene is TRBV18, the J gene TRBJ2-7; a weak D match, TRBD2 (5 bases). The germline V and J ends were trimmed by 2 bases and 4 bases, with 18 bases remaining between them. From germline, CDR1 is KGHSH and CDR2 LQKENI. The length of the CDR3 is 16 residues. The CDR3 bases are TGTGCCAGCTCACCAGCCGTCCTAGCTGGGTCGTACGAGCAGTACTTC. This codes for CASSPAVLAGSYEQYF.

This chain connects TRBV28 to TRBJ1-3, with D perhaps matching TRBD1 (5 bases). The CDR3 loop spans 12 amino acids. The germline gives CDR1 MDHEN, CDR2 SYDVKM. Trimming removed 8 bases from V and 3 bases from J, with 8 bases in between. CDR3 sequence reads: CASQGVGNTIYF. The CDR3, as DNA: TGTGCCAGCCAGGGTGTTGGAAACACCATATATTTT. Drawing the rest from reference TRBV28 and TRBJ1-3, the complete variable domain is DVKVTQSSRYLVKRTGEKVFLECVQDMDHENMFWYRQDPGLGLRLIYFSYDVKMKEKGDIPEGYSVSREKKERFSLILESASTNQTSMYLCASQGVGNTIYFGEGSWLTVV.

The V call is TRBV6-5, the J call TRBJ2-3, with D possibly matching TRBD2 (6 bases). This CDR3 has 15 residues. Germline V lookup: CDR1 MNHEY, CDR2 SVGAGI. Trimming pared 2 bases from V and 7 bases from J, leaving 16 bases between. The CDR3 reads CASSYEGRTLNTQYF. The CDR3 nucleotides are TGTGCCAGCAGTTACGAGGGGAGGACCCTAAATACGCAGTATTTT.

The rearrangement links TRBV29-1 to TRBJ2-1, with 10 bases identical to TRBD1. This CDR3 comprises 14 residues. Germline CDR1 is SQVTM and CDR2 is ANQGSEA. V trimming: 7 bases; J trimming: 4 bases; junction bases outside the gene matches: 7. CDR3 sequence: CSGDRGFWYNEQFF. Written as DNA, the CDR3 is TGCAGCGGGGACAGGGGTTTCTGGTACAATGAGCAGTTCTTC.

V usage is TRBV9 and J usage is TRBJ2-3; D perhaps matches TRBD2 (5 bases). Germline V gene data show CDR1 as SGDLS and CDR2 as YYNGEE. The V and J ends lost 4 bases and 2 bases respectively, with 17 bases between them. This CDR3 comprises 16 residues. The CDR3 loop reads CASSPRPDWPTDTQYF. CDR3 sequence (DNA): TGTGCCAGCAGCCCCCGCCCGGACTGGCCCACAGATACGCAGTATTTT.

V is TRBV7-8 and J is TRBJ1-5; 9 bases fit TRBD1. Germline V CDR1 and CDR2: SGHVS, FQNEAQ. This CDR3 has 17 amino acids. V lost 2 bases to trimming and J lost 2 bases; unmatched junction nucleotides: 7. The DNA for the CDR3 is TGTGCCAGCAGCTTAAGCACAGGGGGCTGGGGCAATCAGCCCCAGCATTTT. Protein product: CASSLSTGGWGNQPQHF.

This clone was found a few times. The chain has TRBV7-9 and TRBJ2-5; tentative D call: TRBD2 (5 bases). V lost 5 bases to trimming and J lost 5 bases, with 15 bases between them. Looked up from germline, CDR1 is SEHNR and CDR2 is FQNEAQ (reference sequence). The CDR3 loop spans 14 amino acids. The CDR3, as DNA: TGTGCCAGCAGCCTAACTAGGGATGAGGAGACCCAGTACTTC. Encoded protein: CASSLTRDEETQYF.

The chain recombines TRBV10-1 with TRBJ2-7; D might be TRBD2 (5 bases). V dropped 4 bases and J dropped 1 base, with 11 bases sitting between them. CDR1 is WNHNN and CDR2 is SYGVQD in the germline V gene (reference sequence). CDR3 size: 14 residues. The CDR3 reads CASSVRTESYEQYF. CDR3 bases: TGCGCCAGCAGTGTGAGGACTGAGTCCTACGAGCAGTACTTC.

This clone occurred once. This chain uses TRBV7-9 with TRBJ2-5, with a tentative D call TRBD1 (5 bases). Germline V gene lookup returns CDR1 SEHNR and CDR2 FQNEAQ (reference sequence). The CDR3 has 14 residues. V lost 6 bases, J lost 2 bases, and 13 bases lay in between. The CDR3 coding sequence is TGTGCCAGCAGTCGATCGACAGAACAAGAGACCCAGTACTTC. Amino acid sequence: CASSRSTEQETQYF.

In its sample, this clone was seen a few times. CDR3 residues: CASSPSMGPYNEQFF. CDR3 DNA sequence: TGTGCCAGCAGCCCCTCTATGGGGCCCTACAATGAGCAGTTCTTC. The rearrangement uses TRBV6-4 and TRBJ2-1, with a tentative D call TRBD1 (5 bases). The CDR3 consists of 15 residues. Germline V gene lookup returns CDR1 MRHNA and CDR2 SNTAGT. V was cut by 6 bases and J by 2 bases, with 14 bases left in between.

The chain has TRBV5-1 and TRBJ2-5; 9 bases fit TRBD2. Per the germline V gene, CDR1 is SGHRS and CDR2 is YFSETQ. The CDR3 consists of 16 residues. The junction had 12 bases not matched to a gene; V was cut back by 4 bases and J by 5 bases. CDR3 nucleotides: TGCGCCAGCAGCCTAAGTGTTAGCGGGAGCAAGGAGACCCAGTACTTC. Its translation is CASSLSVSGSKETQYF.

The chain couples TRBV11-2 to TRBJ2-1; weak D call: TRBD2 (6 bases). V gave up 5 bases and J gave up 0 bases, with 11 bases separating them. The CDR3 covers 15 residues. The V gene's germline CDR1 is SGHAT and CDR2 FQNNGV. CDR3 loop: CASSGGSGSYNEQFF. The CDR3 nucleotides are TGTGCCAGCAGCGGAGGGTCGGGCTCCTACAATGAGCAGTTCTTC.

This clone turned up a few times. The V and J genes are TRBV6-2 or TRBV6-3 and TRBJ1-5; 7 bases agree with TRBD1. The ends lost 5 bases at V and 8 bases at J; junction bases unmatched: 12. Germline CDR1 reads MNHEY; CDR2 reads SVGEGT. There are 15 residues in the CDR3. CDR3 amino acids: CASSVRDRVKEPQHF. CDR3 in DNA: TGTGCCAGCAGTGTCCGGGACAGAGTAAAGGAGCCCCAGCATTTT.

CDR3 nucleotides: TGTGCCAGCAGTCCCCCGACACTTATAACCGGGGAGCTGTTTTTT. Its translation is CASSPPTLITGELFF. The chain couples TRBV28 to TRBJ2-2; D is uncertain. The germline V gene has CDR1 MDHEN and CDR2 SYDVKM. Trimming removed 5 bases from V and 5 bases from J, with 15 bases in between. This CDR3 contains 15 residues.

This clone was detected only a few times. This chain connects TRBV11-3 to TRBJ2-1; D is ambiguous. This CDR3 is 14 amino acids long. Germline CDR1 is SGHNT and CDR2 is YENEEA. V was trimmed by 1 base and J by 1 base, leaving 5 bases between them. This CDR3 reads CASSLGESYNEQFF. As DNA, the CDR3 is TGTGCCAGCAGCTTAGGCGAGTCCTACAATGAGCAGTTCTTC.

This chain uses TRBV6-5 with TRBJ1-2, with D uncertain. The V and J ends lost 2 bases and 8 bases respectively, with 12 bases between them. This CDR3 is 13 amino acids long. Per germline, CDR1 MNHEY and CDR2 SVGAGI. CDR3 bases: TGTGCCAGCAGTTACCCTACGGCGGGGGGCTACACCTTC. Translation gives CASSYPTAGGYTF.

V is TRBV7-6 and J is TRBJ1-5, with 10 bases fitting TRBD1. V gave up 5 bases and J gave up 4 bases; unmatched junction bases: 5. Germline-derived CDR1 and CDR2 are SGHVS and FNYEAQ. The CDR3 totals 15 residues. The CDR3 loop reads CASSAGQGNNQPQHF. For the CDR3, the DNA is TGTGCCAGCAGCGCGGGACAGGGGAATAATCAGCCCCAGCATTTT. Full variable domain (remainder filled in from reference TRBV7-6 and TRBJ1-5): GAGVSQSPRYKVTKRGQDVALRCDPISGHVSLYWYRQALGQGPEFLTYFNYEAQQDKSGLPNDRFSAERPEGSISTLTIQRTEQRDSAMYRCASSAGQGNNQPQHFGDGTRLSIL.